The 16 T cell receptor beta chains in this list originate from one sample, sequenced in a study of cytomegalovirus exposure and HLA in healthy donors. Vbeta (60) and Jbeta (13) primers were used in the PCR. TCRdb's copy holds only in-frame clones and misses some; the assay was immunoSEQ multiplex PCR. The sample yields more than 65,000 clones, about 74% seen once. The sequenced sample was PBMCs. Receptor source: a woman in her sixties in good health and CMV-seropositive.

The chain has TRBV7-8 and TRBJ1-2; D uncertain. V was clipped by 5 bases and J by 3 bases, with 13 bases between them. Germline assignment: CDR1 SGHVS and CDR2 FQNEAQ. The CDR3 consists of 14 residues. Here the CDR3 reads CASSPTSQYYGYTF. CDR3 sequence (DNA): TGTGCCAGCAGCCCCACTAGTCAGTACTATGGCTACACCTTC.

V gene TRBV2 combines with J gene TRBJ2-1, with 10 bases matching TRBD1. This CDR3 comprises 17 residues. V was pared by 3 bases and J by 5 bases, with 10 bases of the junction left unmatched. Germline V gene sequence: CDR1 SNHLY, CDR2 FYNNEI. The CDR3 protein is CASSDGPRTGGNNEQFF. Here the CDR3 DNA reads TGTGCCAGCAGTGATGGCCCTCGGACAGGGGGTAACAATGAGCAGTTCTTC.

This clone was seen only once. V and J are TRBV10-3 and TRBJ1-2; maybe TRBD1 (5 bases). The CDR3 sequence is 14 residues long. V was pared by 3 bases and J by 5 bases, with 13 bases between. Germline CDR1 reads ENHRY; CDR2 reads SYGVKD. This chain's CDR3 is CAISDGGEGYGYTF. CDR3 bases: TGTGCCATCAGTGACGGAGGGGAAGGATATGGCTACACCTTC.

This clone was detected once. The CDR3 nucleotides read TGTGCCAGCACCAGGACAGGGGGCCACACCGGGGAGCTGTTTTTT. Protein product: CASTRTGGHTGELFF. This chain connects TRBV2 to TRBJ2-2, with TRBD1 matching 11 bases. V was pared by 7 bases and J by 3 bases, with 4 bases of the junction left unmatched. The CDR3 sequence is 15 residues long. Germline assignment: CDR1 SNHLY and CDR2 FYNNEI.

The V call is TRBV7-8, the J call TRBJ2-7, with unresolved D. Germline-derived CDR1 and CDR2 are SGHVS and FQNEAQ. The CDR3 contains 14 residues. The ends were cut back, 4 bases at V and 2 bases at J, with 12 bases in the middle. The CDR3 DNA reads as TGTGCCAGCAGCTCGCCTCGCCAGACCTACGAGCAGTACTTC. Protein sequence: CASSSPRQTYEQYF.

The J gene is TRBJ1-5, the V gene TRBV19; no clear D gene. Trimming removed 3 bases at V and 0 bases at J, with 21 bases between. The germline V gene encodes CDR1 LNHDA and CDR2 SQIVND (reference sequence). The CDR3 is made up of 19 amino acids. The CDR3 coding sequence is TGTGCCAGTAGTATGTTAAGTGGGTCAGGCGAGAATAGCAATCAGCCCCAGCATTTT. Translation gives CASSMLSGSGENSNQPQHF.

This clone was observed a few times. The V call is TRBV6-5, the J call TRBJ1-1; D may be TRBD1 (5 bases). CDR3 size: 15 residues. V lost 0 bases and J lost 1, with 9 bases in between. Germline V CDR1 and CDR2: MNHEY, SVGAGI. The CDR3 bases are TGTGCCAGCAGTTACTCTCGTCAGGGGAACACTGAAGCTTTCTTT. Protein: CASSYSRQGNTEAFF.

The gene calls are TRBV5-1 and TRBJ1-5; a weak D match, TRBD1 (6 bases). The germline V and J ends were trimmed by 0 bases and 1 base, with 8 bases remaining between them. The length of the CDR3 is 15 residues. Germline values: CDR1 SGHRS, CDR2 YFSETQ. The CDR3 nucleotides are TGCGCCAGCAGCTTGGGGGGGCTGAGCAATCAGCCCCAGCATTTT. As protein: CASSLGGLSNQPQHF.

The V gene is TRBV30, the J gene TRBJ1-2, with D perhaps TRBD1 (6 bases). Germline-derived CDR1 and CDR2 are GTSNPN and SVGIG (reference sequence). Deletions cut 0 bases from V and 1 base from J, with 9 bases between. The length of the CDR3 is 14 residues. The CDR3 sequence is CAWSVRTVNYGYTF. The CDR3 nucleotides are TGTGCCTGGAGTGTACGGACAGTTAACTATGGCTACACCTTC.

This clone is a singleton in its sample. This chain connects TRBV6-1 to TRBJ2-7; weak D call: TRBD2 (5 bases). The CDR3 extends over 14 amino acids. Germline CDR1 reads MNHNS; CDR2 reads SASEGT. The V and J ends lost 8 bases and 4 bases respectively, with 18 bases between them. CDR3 in amino acids: CASRQRDPTYEQYF. CDR3 nucleotides: TGTGCCAGCCGACAACGGGATCCTACTTACGAGCAGTACTTC.

The chain couples TRBV6-6 to TRBJ2-7; TRBD2 matches at 8 bases. CDR1 MNHNY and CDR2 SVGAGI come from the germline V gene (reference sequence). J gave up 4 bases and V 7 bases, and 12 bases lay outside the gene matches. The CDR3 contains 15 residues. CDR3 region: CASTQSGRGSYEQYF. The CDR3, as DNA: TGTGCCAGCACCCAAAGCGGGAGAGGTTCTTACGAGCAGTACTTC.

The V and J genes are TRBV6-4 and TRBJ2-2; 8 bases fit TRBD2. CDR1 is MRHNA and CDR2 is SNTAGT in the germline V gene. V lost 3 bases to trimming and J lost 6 bases; unmatched junction nucleotides: 21. This CDR3 has 20 amino acids. The CDR3 DNA is TGTGCCAGCAGTGAAATTCTCCTCTTTAGCGGGAAATCGGTGCCCGGGGAGCTGTTTTTT. This translates into CASSEILLFSGKSVPGELFF.

The V and J genes are TRBV4-1 and TRBJ2-7; D possibly corresponds to TRBD1 (5 bases). The germline gives CDR1 MGHRA, CDR2 YSYEKL. CDR3 length: 14 amino acids. V lost 3 bases, J lost 3 bases, and 12 bases lay in between. The CDR3 DNA is TGCGCCAGCAGCCAGCGGACAACTTACTACGAGCAGTACGTC. Translation gives CASSQRTTYYEQYV.

The CDR3 loop is CASIAGDTQYF. The CDR3 nucleotides are TGTGCCAGTATTGCAGGGGATACGCAGTATTTT. This chain joins TRBV19 and TRBJ2-3, with D tentatively TRBD1 (5 bases). The CDR3 loop spans 11 amino acids. Germline CDR1 and CDR2: LNHDA and SQIVND (reference sequence). The V and J ends lost 7 bases and 6 bases respectively, with 8 bases between them.

On this clone itself: One end of the junction is discordant with germline, which a read error may explain. The V call is TRBV7-9, the J call TRBJ1-3; D gene ambiguous. The germline V gene encodes CDR1 SEHNR and CDR2 FQNEAQ (reference sequence). The CDR3 is made up of 14 amino acids. DNA of the CDR3: TGTGCCAGCAGCTTAGCGCAGGCGGGAAACACCGTATATTTT. The encoded protein is CASSLAQAGNTVYF.

The CDR3 region is CSVETPVSSGNTEAFF. The CDR3 bases are TGCAGCGTTGAAACCCCTGTGTCTTCGGGGAACACTGAAGCTTTCTTT. The chain has TRBV29-1 and TRBJ1-1, with D unresolved. Trimming removed 2 bases at V and 1 base at J, with 17 bases between. The CDR3 consists of 16 residues. From germline, CDR1 is SQVTM and CDR2 ANQGSEA.